The rows below give T cell receptor beta chains drawn from one sample of a study of blood T cell repertoires in COVID-19. Generated by immunoSEQ multiplex PCR, the TCRdb table keeps only in-frame clones and is missing some. The data contain 350,000 to 450,000 clones, 80% to 90% of them singletons. Material: PBMCs or T cells enriched from blood (not recorded which). The receptors originated from a young man who had recovered from COVID-19. Each CDR3 is given with its conserved first and last residue. D genes are given only for firm matches. Clone size is given for some rows only: seen once, a few or many times, or a class if the clone is expanded.

v_gene	abundance	j_gene	d_gene	CDR3nt	CDR3aa
TRBV15	.	TRBJ1-2	.	TGTGCCACCAGCTGGCGGACAGCCTCTGGCTATGGCTACACCTTC	CATSWRTASGYGYTF
TRBV21-1	.	TRBJ1-5	.	TGTGCCAGCAGCAAAGAGTGGGGAGCCCGTCAGCCCCAGCATTTT	CASSKEWGARQPQHF
TRBV3-1/TRBV3-2	.	TRBJ1-6	.	TGTGCCAGCAGCCAACTGGCCAGGGCCGATTCACCCCTCCACTTT	CASSQLARADSPLHF
TRBV11-2	.	TRBJ2-1	TRBD1	TGTGCCAGCACCCCCGGGGACAGGCCCTACAATGAGCAGTTCTTC	CASTPGDRPYNEQFF
TRBV25-1	.	TRBJ2-3	.	TGTGCCAGCAGCGGGGTCCCCACAGATACGCAGTATTTT	CASSGVPTDTQYF
TRBV28	.	TRBJ2-2	TRBD1	TGTGCCAGCACTACAGGGGCAAACACCGGGGAGCTGTTTTTT	CASTTGANTGELFF
TRBV12-3/TRBV12-4	.	TRBJ1-3	TRBD1	TGTGCCAGCAGGGCAGGGGGAGGAAACACCATATATTTT	CASRAGGGNTIYF
TRBV3-1/TRBV3-2	once	TRBJ2-5	TRBD2	TGTGCCAGCAGCCACGGACTAGCGGGAGGAGAGACCCAGTACTTC	CASSHGLAGGETQYF
TRBV4-2	few	TRBJ2-1	.	TGTGCCAGCAGCCCTTCCGTTACGGATGAGCAGTTCTTC	CASSPSVTDEQFF
TRBV4-1	once	TRBJ2-2	.	TGCGCCAGCAGCCAAGTCCGAACTTCGAACACCGGGGAGCTGTTTTTT	CASSQVRTSNTGELFF
TRBV5-1	few	TRBJ1-1	TRBD1	TGCGCCAGCAGCTCTGGACAGGGGACGATGTCTGAAGCTTTCTTT	CASSSGQGTMSEAFF
TRBV18	.	TRBJ2-5	.	TGTGCCAGCTCACCGGACAGTACACAAGAGACCCAGTACTTC	CASSPDSTQETQYF
TRBV6-6	.	TRBJ2-1	.	TGTGCCAGCACCGACAGCGCAAATGAGCAGTTCTTC	CASTDSANEQFF
TRBV10-3	.	TRBJ2-7	.	TGTGCCATCGGAGACTTCAACTCCTACGAGCAGTACTTC	CAIGDFNSYEQYF
TRBV10-1	.	TRBJ2-3	.	TGCGCCAGCAGTACTGCGGGACAGAGTAGCACAGATACGCAGTATTTT	CASSTAGQSSTDTQYF
TRBV7-2	.	TRBJ2-1	TRBD1	TGTGCCAGCAGCTCGACAGGGGGAAATGAGCAGTTCTTC	CASSSTGGNEQFF
TRBV28	.	TRBJ1-1	TRBD1	TGTGCCAGCAGCTATTCCACAGGGGGCACTGAAGCTTTCTTT	CASSYSTGGTEAFF
TRBV28	.	TRBJ2-1	TRBD2	TGTGCCAGCAGTTATTCAGCGGGAGGTACGTACAATGAGCAGTTCTTC	CASSYSAGGTYNEQFF
TRBV2	.	TRBJ1-6	.	TGTGCCAGCAGTGTGGTACAGTTTATCCCACCCCTCCACTTT	CASSVVQFIPPLHF
TRBV28	.	TRBJ1-1	.	TGTGCCAGCAGCCGACCAGGGCGGACTGAAGCTTTCTTT	CASSRPGRTEAFF
TRBV5-8	.	TRBJ1-5	.	TGTGCCAGCAGCTTGGGCAGGATCGGCAATCAGCCCCAGCATTTT	CASSLGRIGNQPQHF
TRBV5-1	.	TRBJ2-3	TRBD2	TGCGCCAGCAGCCAGATGGCGGGAGCTAAAGATACGCAGTATTTT	CASSQMAGAKDTQYF
TRBV9	.	TRBJ1-1	.	TGTGCCAGCAGCGCCAACGTTGAACAGGGTGGTAGGACTGAAGCTTTCTTT	CASSANVEQGGRTEAFF
TRBV7-9	.	TRBJ1-3	.	TGTGCCAGCAGCGTCCTCGGGGGTGGCTCTGGAAACACCATATATTTT	CASSVLGGGSGNTIYF
TRBV15	.	TRBJ1-1	TRBD1	TGTGCCACCAGCAGAGGATTGCAGGGGGAGAACACTGAAGCTTTCTTT	CATSRGLQGENTEAFF
TRBV6-5	.	TRBJ2-7	TRBD1	TGTGCCAGCAGGCAGGACAGGAGCTCCTACGAGCAGTACTTC	CASRQDRSSYEQYF
TRBV19	.	TRBJ2-2	TRBD2	TGTGCCAGTAGTCCATCACCAGGTGTCAGCGGGAGGTCCGGGGAGCTGTTTTTT	CASSPSPGVSGRSGELFF
TRBV7-6	.	TRBJ2-1	.	TGTGCCAGCAGCTTACCCAGGGGCCTAAACAATGAGCAGTTCTTC	CASSLPRGLNNEQFF
TRBV2	.	TRBJ1-5	.	TGTGCCAGCAGTGTAGGAGGACCTAGCAATCAGCCCCAGCATTTT	CASSVGGPSNQPQHF
TRBV27	.	TRBJ1-1	.	TGTGCCAGCAGTTTATCGTCAGGGATTGTGGCTGAAGCTTTCTTT	CASSLSSGIVAEAFF
TRBV6-5	.	TRBJ1-5	TRBD1	TGTGCCAGCAGTAACACAGGGGGCAGCGGTCAGCCCCAGCATTTT	CASSNTGGSGQPQHF
TRBV27	.	TRBJ1-5	.	TGTGCCAGCAGTTTCTGGGGCCCCAATCAGCCCCAGCATTTT	CASSFWGPNQPQHF
TRBV30	.	TRBJ1-5	.	TGTGCCTGGAGTGGCGCTGGGGGAGGGCAGCCCCAGCATTTT	CAWSGAGGGQPQHF
TRBV6-5	.	TRBJ2-1	TRBD1	TGTGCCACGGTACCCCGGGACAGGGGATACAATGAGCAGTTCTTC	CATVPRDRGYNEQFF
TRBV3-1/TRBV3-2	.	TRBJ2-2	TRBD2	TGTGCCAGCAGCCAAGAAACGGGAGGGCCAGCCGGGGAGCTGTTTTTT	CASSQETGGPAGELFF
TRBV27	.	TRBJ1-2	TRBD1	TGTGCCAGCAGTTTTTGGACAGGGGTCGGCTACACCTTC	CASSFWTGVGYTF
TRBV28	.	TRBJ1-2	.	TGTGCCAGCAGTTTAGGGGCAGGACGCTATGGCTACACCTTC	CASSLGAGRYGYTF
TRBV28	.	TRBJ1-2	TRBD1	TGTGCCAGCAGAACGACAGGGGTTAACTATGGCTACACCTTC	CASRTTGVNYGYTF
TRBV5-4	.	TRBJ2-7	.	TGTGCCAGCAGCATAGGACAAGGGGTGACCTACGAGCAGTACTTC	CASSIGQGVTYEQYF
TRBV7-8	.	TRBJ2-7	.	TGTGCCAGCAGCTTAAGTAGGGGTCGCACCTACGAGCAGTACTTC	CASSLSRGRTYEQYF
TRBV10-3	.	TRBJ2-3	TRBD2	TGTGCCATCAGCCCGATAGCGGGAGGGTATCGTGGAGATACGCAGTATTTT	CAISPIAGGYRGDTQYF
TRBV5-5	.	TRBJ1-4	TRBD1	TGTGCCAGCAGTACCGGGACAGCCGGAGAAAAACTGTTTTTT	CASSTGTAGEKLFF
TRBV27	few	TRBJ2-7	TRBD2	TGTGCCAGCAGCCCCCAACTAGCGTACGCGTTGAGCTACGAGCAGTACTTC	CASSPQLAYALSYEQYF
TRBV30	.	TRBJ2-2	TRBD1	TGTGCCTACCGGGACAGGGGTTTTCGCGGGGAGCTGTTTTTT	CAYRDRGFRGELFF
TRBV6-4	.	TRBJ1-6	.	TGTGCCAGCAGTGCTGGTCAGGGATATTCACCCCTCCACTTT	CASSAGQGYSPLHF
TRBV30	.	TRBJ1-4	.	TGTGCCTGGAGTAAACAGGATAAAGGAAAACTGTTTTTT	CAWSKQDKGKLFF
TRBV5-1	.	TRBJ1-1	.	TGCGCCAGCAGCTTTACAGGGAGGGTAATCTTT	CASSFTGRVIF
TRBV27	.	TRBJ2-1	.	TGTGCCAGCACAAGCCTAAGCTCCTACAATGAGCAGTTCTTC	CASTSLSSYNEQFF
TRBV2	.	TRBJ1-2	.	TGTGCCAGCAGCAAAAACGCGGGGGGCAGGGAAGGTGGCTACACCTTC	CASSKNAGGREGGYTF
TRBV11-2	.	TRBJ1-3	TRBD1	TGTGCCAGCAGCAGCTTTACAGGGGGCGGAAACACCATATATTTT	CASSSFTGGGNTIYF
TRBV4-1	.	TRBJ2-1	TRBD2	TGCGCCAGCAGGACCCATAGGACTAGCGGGAGTAAGACCTACAATGAGCAGTTCTTC	CASRTHRTSGSKTYNEQFF
TRBV18	.	TRBJ1-1	.	TGTGCCAGCTCGATGCGGGGGACCACTGAAGCTTTCTTT	CASSMRGTTEAFF
TRBV11-3	.	TRBJ2-5	.	TGTGCCAGCAGCTTAGCGGGAGAGGTTCAAGAGACCCAGTACTTC	CASSLAGEVQETQYF
TRBV9	.	TRBJ2-4	.	TGTGCCAGCAGCGTAGCAGCCGGGTTAGCCAAAAACATTCAGTACTTC	CASSVAAGLAKNIQYF
TRBV7-9	.	TRBJ2-1	.	TGTGCCAGCACCTCCGGAGACTTTTCCTACAATGAGCAGTTCTTC	CASTSGDFSYNEQFF
TRBV18	.	TRBJ2-2	.	TGTGCCAGCTCACCAAGGGGGATCGGGGAGCTGTTTTTT	CASSPRGIGELFF
TRBV2	few	TRBJ1-2	.	TGTGCCAGCAGGGTCGCAATCGTATCGTCCAGGGAAGAAGGCTACACCTTC	CASRVAIVSSREEGYTF